The 23 T cell receptor beta chains below were found in one sample sequenced in a study of blood T cell repertoires in COVID-19. Clones were read by immunoSEQ multiplex PCR, and TCRdb kept only the in-frame ones, dropping some. The sample contains just over 70,000 clones, under 95% of which appear only once. Specimen: peripheral blood. The origin of the receptors is a human donor in a cohort sampled during active COVID-19.

The V and J genes are TRBV5-6 and TRBJ1-1; 7 nucleotides match TRBD1. This CDR3 has 15 residues. Germline CDR1 and CDR2: SGHDT and YYEEEE. V dropped 2 bases and J dropped 1; count of bases not matched to a gene: 5. The DNA for the CDR3 is TGTGCCAGCAGCTTCCCCGGGACAGCGAACACTGAAGCTTTCTTT. The encoded protein is CASSFPGTANTEAFF.

This clone appeared a single time. The rearrangement uses TRBV24-1 and TRBJ2-6, with a possible D match to TRBD2 (6 bases). CDR1 is KGHDR and CDR2 is SFDVKD in the germline V gene. CDR3 length: 18 residues. V was trimmed by 2 bases and J by 0 bases, leaving 13 bases between them. CDR3: CATSDSQGLLSGANVLTF. The CDR3 DNA is TGTGCCACCAGTGATTCTCAGGGACTCCTCTCTGGGGCCAACGTCCTGACTTTC.

The rearrangement uses TRBV5-4 and TRBJ2-7; D unresolved. V was clipped by 3 bases and J by 0 bases, with 10 bases between them. Germline CDR1 and CDR2: SGHNT and YYREEE (reference sequence). The CDR3 contains 14 residues. CDR3 sequence: CASSWSLSSYEQYF. The CDR3 coding sequence is TGTGCCAGCAGCTGGTCTCTTAGCTCCTACGAGCAGTACTTC. Combining the CDR3 with reference TRBV5-4 and TRBJ2-7 gives the whole variable domain ETGVTQSPTHLIKTRGQQVTLRCSSQSGHNTVSWYQQALGQGPQFIFQYYREEENGRGNFPPRFSGLQFPNYSSELNVNALELDDSALYLCASSWSLSSYEQYFGPGTRLTVT.

The J gene is TRBJ2-7, the V gene TRBV11-1; TRBD1 agrees at 9 bases. Germline V lookup: CDR1 SGHAT, CDR2 FQDESV (reference sequence). The CDR3 extends over 16 amino acids. V dropped 5 bases and J dropped 0; count of bases not matched to a gene: 8. CDR3 in amino acids: CASSVAGTGSSYEQYF. CDR3 nucleotide sequence: TGTGCCAGCAGCGTTGCCGGGACAGGGAGCTCCTACGAGCAGTACTTC.

In its sample, this clone was seen once. DNA of the CDR3: TGTGCCAGCAGCCAGAGGACAGGGGTTAACTATGGCTACACCTTC. Translating gives CASSQRTGVNYGYTF. The chain has TRBV5-6 and TRBJ1-2; 9 bases agree with TRBD1. This CDR3 has 15 residues. V lost 4 bases to trimming and J lost 1 base; unmatched junction nucleotides: 5. From germline, CDR1 is SGHDT and CDR2 YYEEEE.

This clone has a handful of counts. The rearrangement uses TRBV6-6 and TRBJ2-3; perhaps TRBD2 as D (6 bases). This CDR3 has 15 residues. The germline V and J ends were trimmed by 4 bases and 0 bases, with 11 bases remaining between them. Per the germline V gene, CDR1 is MNHNY and CDR2 is SVGAGI (reference sequence). The CDR3 nucleotides are TGTGCCAGCAGTTCGGAGGGGATTAGCACAGATACGCAGTATTTT. Amino acids: CASSSEGISTDTQYF.

V is TRBV11-2 and J is TRBJ1-2, with D possibly TRBD1 on 6 matching bases. CDR3 length: 16 residues. The germline gives CDR1 SGHAT, CDR2 FQNNGV. V lost 4 bases and J 3 bases, leaving 18 bases between the germline ends. The CDR3: CASSSLSFGGHYGYTF. DNA of the CDR3: TGTGCCAGCAGCTCGCTTTCCTTCGGGGGGCACTATGGCTACACCTTC.

The chain joins TRBV2 to TRBJ2-7; D may be TRBD2 (5 bases). CDR3 length: 16 residues. Trimming removed 2 bases at V and 0 bases at J, with 14 bases between. Germline V gene data show CDR1 as SNHLY and CDR2 as FYNNEI. CDR3 protein: CASSERDRAPSYEQYF. The CDR3 DNA follows: TGTGCCAGCAGTGAACGGGATAGAGCCCCCTCCTACGAGCAGTACTTC.

The rearrangement links TRBV19 to TRBJ1-1, with 7 bases identical to TRBD1. Germline trimming cut 3 bases from V and 8 bases from J; bases unmatched to any gene: 9. This CDR3 comprises 14 residues. CDR1 LNHDA and CDR2 SQIVND come from the germline V gene (reference sequence). This CDR3 reads CASSMVRDSQEAFF. CDR3 DNA sequence: TGTGCCAGTAGTATGGTCCGGGACAGCCAGGAAGCTTTCTTT.

This clone was seen once. The V and J genes are TRBV5-5 and TRBJ1-1; D is perhaps TRBD1 (5 bases). Germline CDR1 and CDR2: SGHKS and YYEKEE (reference sequence). The CDR3 has 15 amino acids. V lost 1 base and J 0 bases, leaving 10 bases between the germline ends. The CDR3 is CASSLSRGVNTEAFF. In DNA form, the CDR3 reads TGTGCCAGCAGCTTGAGTCGGGGGGTGAACACTGAAGCTTTCTTT.

This chain uses TRBV11-2 with TRBJ1-1; the D is unclear. V was shortened by 1 base and J by 2 bases, with 8 bases between the two germline ends. CDR3 size: 14 residues. Germline-derived CDR1 and CDR2 are SGHAT and FQNNGV. The CDR3 bases are TGTGCCAGCAGCTTAGCCCAATTCAACACTGAAGCTTTCTTT. Translation: CASSLAQFNTEAFF. The full variable domain, its missing parts supplied by reference TRBV11-2 and TRBJ1-1, is EAGVAQSPRYKIIEKRQSVAFWCNPISGHATLYWYQQILGQGPKLLIQFQNNGVVDDSQLPKDRFSAERLKGVDSTLKIQPAKLEDSAVYLCASSLAQFNTEAFFGQGTRLTVV.

This clone was found a few times. The gene calls are TRBV10-1 and TRBJ2-7, with 7 bases lining up with TRBD1. CDR1 and CDR2 from the germline V gene are WNHNN and SYGVQD (reference sequence). Losses at the gene ends were 3 bases for V and 0 bases for J; bases not matched to a gene: 11. CDR3 length: 17 residues. CDR3 DNA: TGCGCCAGCAGTGACTGGACAGGAAGTGGGAGCTCCTACGAGCAGTACTTC. Protein product: CASSDWTGSGSSYEQYF.

This chain joins TRBV7-2 and TRBJ1-6; maybe TRBD1 (6 bases). V was cut by 1 base and J by 10 bases, with 17 bases left in between. CDR3 size: 16 residues. Germline V lookup: CDR1 SGHTA, CDR2 FQGNSA. The DNA of the CDR3 is TGTGCCAGCAGCTTAGTCAGCAGGGGAATGGACTCACCCCTCCACTTT. It yields the protein CASSLVSRGMDSPLHF.

The V and J genes are TRBV29-1 and TRBJ1-2; D is unclear. The CDR3 contains 12 residues. The ends were cut back, 3 bases at V and 2 bases at J, with 7 bases in the middle. CDR1 and CDR2 (germline): SQVTM, ANQGSEA. CDR3 region: CSVDEGNYGYTF. CDR3 coding DNA: TGCAGCGTTGATGAGGGAAACTATGGCTACACCTTC.

The rearrangement uses TRBV10-3 and TRBJ1-4; 8 bases agree with TRBD1. This CDR3 is 16 amino acids long. The junction had 3 bases not matched to a gene; V was cut back by 2 bases and J by 1 base. Germline loops: CDR1 ENHRY, CDR2 SYGVKD. The DNA for the CDR3 is TGTGCCATCAGTGAGGTCAGGGGGCTAACTAATGAAAAACTGTTTTTT. Protein product: CAISEVRGLTNEKLFF.

The chain is built from TRBV29-1 and TRBJ1-2; a weak D match, TRBD1 (5 bases). The CDR3 extends over 17 amino acids. Trimming removed 3 bases at V and 3 bases at J, with 23 bases between. The V gene's germline CDR1 is SQVTM and CDR2 ANQGSEA. CDR3 DNA: TGCAGCGTTGAGAGGTTACAGGACGGGCCGGGCGACTATGGCTACACCTTC. It encodes CSVERLQDGPGDYGYTF.

The CDR3 DNA follows: TGTGCCAGCAGCCTAGACAGATCAGGGGGAGCTTTCTTT. Residues: CASSLDRSGGAFF. The rearrangement uses TRBV3-1 (or the pseudogene TRBV3-2) and TRBJ1-1; TRBD1 agrees at 7 bases. This CDR3 is built from 13 residues. The J segment lost 10 bases and the V segment lost 4 bases, leaving 9 bases of the junction unmatched. Germline loops: CDR1 LGHDT, CDR2 YNNKEL (reference sequence).

The rearrangement links TRBV28 to TRBJ2-7; D gene ambiguous. Per the germline V gene, CDR1 is MDHEN and CDR2 is SYDVKM. This CDR3 region has 12 residues. Trimming shortened V by 5 bases and J by 3 bases, and 8 bases separated the two germline ends. CDR3 sequence (DNA): TGTGCCAGCAGTCCCCGGAGCTACGAGCAGTACTTC. Its protein product is CASSPRSYEQYF. Complete variable domain (other parts from reference TRBV28 and TRBJ2-7): DVKVTQSSRYLVKRTGEKVFLECVQDMDHENMFWYRQDPGLGLRLIYFSYDVKMKEKGDIPEGYSVSREKKERFSLILESASTNQTSMYLCASSPRSYEQYFGPGTRLTVT.

The chain employs TRBV19 and TRBJ1-1; 7 positions agree with TRBD1. Losses at the gene ends were 2 bases for V and 3 bases for J; bases not matched to a gene: 3. Germline lookup yields CDR1 LNHDA and CDR2 SQIVND (reference sequence). This CDR3 contains 14 residues. The CDR3 sequence: CASSITGADTEAFF. The DNA for the CDR3 is TGTGCCAGTAGTATAACAGGGGCGGACACTGAAGCTTTCTTT.

As DNA, the CDR3 is TGCGCCAGCAGCCAAGGACAGGCCGGCTACGAGCAGTACTTC. Amino acids: CASSQGQAGYEQYF. The genes are TRBV4-3 and TRBJ2-7, with D perhaps TRBD1 (6 bases). The CDR3 extends over 14 amino acids. Per the germline V gene, CDR1 is LGHNA and CDR2 is YSLEER. V shed 1 base and J shed 3 bases, with 10 bases lying between them.

This clone came up once. This chain joins TRBV5-4 and TRBJ1-1; D remains ambiguous. Between the trimmed V and J ends, which lost 0 bases and 2 bases, there was a span of 8 bases. Germline V lookup: CDR1 SGHNT, CDR2 YYREEE (reference sequence). The CDR3 runs 14 residues. CDR3 coding DNA: TGTGCCAGCAGCTTGGTAAACATAAACACTGAAGCTTTCTTT. It is translated as CASSLVNINTEAFF.

The chain is built from TRBV9 and TRBJ2-1; 7 nucleotides align to TRBD1. V dropped 6 bases and J dropped 10; count of bases not matched to a gene: 7. From germline, CDR1 is SGDLS and CDR2 YYNGEE. The CDR3 runs to 12 residues. CDR3 sequence: CASTTLGQEQFF. CDR3 DNA sequence: TGTGCCAGCACCACTTTGGGACAGGAGCAGTTCTTC.

The chain is built from TRBV6-5 and TRBJ1-1, with D maybe TRBD1 (6 bases). With 0 bases removed from V and 3 bases from J, the gap between germline ends came to 8 bases. Germline V gene lookup returns CDR1 MNHEY and CDR2 SVGAGI. The CDR3 loop spans 14 amino acids. For the CDR3, the DNA is TGTGCCAGCAGTTACTCGACAGGCCACACTGAAGCTTTCTTT. It translates to CASSYSTGHTEAFF.